These T cell receptor beta chains were read from a single sample in a study of monozygotic twins with inflammatory bowel disease. TCRdb reprocessed the 5' RACE reads, with one entry per CDR3 protein and no DNA. The table for this sample gives approximately 400,000 distinct CDR3 sequences. The material sequenced was blood. These receptor sequences come from a human donor with ulcerative colitis or Crohn's disease, or a healthy co-twin of an affected twin (not recorded which). Each CDR3 is given with its conserved first and last residue. Each record gives: V gene, J gene, CDR3 length, CDR3 protein.

v_call: TRBV7-2; j_call: TRBJ1-4; cdr3_length: 14; cdr3_aa: CASSPYGENEKLFF
v_call: TRBV21-1; j_call: TRBJ1-5; cdr3_length: 19; cdr3_aa: CASTSGQGEGFLSNQPQHF
v_call: TRBV7-2; j_call: TRBJ2-3; cdr3_length: 13; cdr3_aa: CASSQGLAGTQYF
v_call: TRBV20-1; j_call: TRBJ2-1; cdr3_length: 17; cdr3_aa: CSARDRSRGSSYNEQFF
v_call: TRBV5-1; j_call: TRBJ1-1; cdr3_length: 15; cdr3_aa: CASSLEGRRNTEAFF
v_call: TRBV27; j_call: TRBJ1-2; cdr3_length: 14; cdr3_aa: CASSLVGGLGGYTF
v_call: TRBV5-1; j_call: TRBJ2-5; cdr3_length: 16; cdr3_aa: CASSLSAKLTPETQYF
v_call: TRBV10-1; j_call: TRBJ2-5; cdr3_length: 16; cdr3_aa: CASSAVAGVAGETQYF
v_call: TRBV20-1; j_call: TRBJ1-4; cdr3_length: 14; cdr3_aa: CSAYHTGTNEKLFF
v_call: TRBV29-1; j_call: TRBJ1-5; cdr3_length: 13; cdr3_aa: CSVEEYSNQPQHF
v_call: TRBV7-2; j_call: TRBJ2-3; cdr3_length: 15; cdr3_aa: CASSPVYGSRDTQYF
v_call: TRBV6-4; j_call: TRBJ2-3; cdr3_length: 14; cdr3_aa: CASSVERGGDTQYF